Listed below are T cell receptor beta chains from one sample, sequenced in a study of CD8+CD57+ T cells in acquired aplastic anemia. Each CDR3 protein is one row after TCRdb ran MiXCR on the reads. The sample contains some 180,000 distinct CDR3 sequences, roughly 60% of which appear only once. Sequenced: sorted CD4+, CD8+, or CD8+CD57+ T cells (not recorded which) from PBMCs. These receptors were taken from a human donor with aplastic anemia. Each CDR3 is given with its conserved first and last residue. Each record gives: D gene, V gene, J gene, clone size, CDR3 protein, CDR3 DNA. A D gene is named only where the DNA matches it firmly. The size field is filled for only some rows; it gives once, few, many or a size class.

d_call: -; v_call: TRBV6-4; j_call: TRBJ2-7; clone_size: -; cdr3_aa: CASSAQAGSAYEQYF; cdr3_nt: TGTGCCAGCAGCGCCCAGGCAGGTAGTGCCTACGAGCAGTACTTC
d_call: TRBD1; v_call: TRBV9; j_call: TRBJ2-6; clone_size: -; cdr3_aa: CASSLRTGVAGANVLTF; cdr3_nt: TGCGCCAGCAGCTTGCGGACAGGGGTCGCTGGGGCCAACGTCCTGACTTTC
d_call: -; v_call: TRBV7-9; j_call: TRBJ2-7; clone_size: -; cdr3_aa: CASSVAPPGLGGIYEQYF; cdr3_nt: TGTGCCAGCAGCGTAGCCCCACCGGGACTTGGGGGGATCTACGAGCAGTACTTC
d_call: -; v_call: TRBV9; j_call: TRBJ2-3; clone_size: few; cdr3_aa: CASSSRDGGAADTQYF; cdr3_nt: TGTGCCAGCAGCTCCCGCGATGGGGGGGCAGCCGATACGCAGTATTTT
d_call: TRBD2; v_call: TRBV7-3; j_call: TRBJ2-7; clone_size: many; cdr3_aa: CASSPNDPGLAGTPYEQYF; cdr3_nt: TGTGCCAGCAGCCCCAACGACCCGGGACTAGCGGGGACCCCCTACGAGCAGTACTTC
d_call: TRBD1; v_call: TRBV24-1; j_call: TRBJ2-3; clone_size: -; cdr3_aa: CATSEGGTGYTDTQYF; cdr3_nt: TGTGCCACCAGTGAAGGTGGGACAGGGTACACAGATACGCAGTATTTT
d_call: -; v_call: TRBV4-1; j_call: TRBJ1-1; clone_size: many; cdr3_aa: CASSLRAGRGNTEAFF; cdr3_nt: TGCGCCAGCAGCCTACGTGCGGGCAGGGGGAACACTGAAGCTTTCTTT
d_call: -; v_call: TRBV13; j_call: TRBJ1-5; clone_size: many; cdr3_aa: CASSLAGGNQPQHF; cdr3_nt: TGTGCCAGCAGCCTGGCAGGGGGCAATCAGCCCCAGCATTTT
d_call: -; v_call: TRBV5-1; j_call: TRBJ2-7; clone_size: -; cdr3_aa: CASSVDVAYEQYF; cdr3_nt: TGCGCCAGCAGCGTGGACGTAGCCTACGAGCAGTACTTC
d_call: TRBD1; v_call: TRBV7-2; j_call: TRBJ2-1; clone_size: -; cdr3_aa: CASSLAGQGVNNEQFF; cdr3_nt: TGTGCCAGCAGCTTAGCGGGACAGGGGGTTAACAATGAGCAGTTCTTC
d_call: -; v_call: TRBV7-6; j_call: TRBJ2-2; clone_size: once; cdr3_aa: CASTYGAGGLNTGELFF; cdr3_nt: TGTGCCAGCACCTATGGGGCAGGGGGGCTTAACACCGGGGAGCTGTTTTTT
d_call: TRBD1; v_call: TRBV10-3; j_call: TRBJ2-7; clone_size: once; cdr3_aa: CAISTGDDYEQYF; cdr3_nt: TGTGCCATCAGTACAGGGGACGACTACGAGCAGTACTTC
d_call: -; v_call: TRBV2; j_call: TRBJ1-6; clone_size: -; cdr3_aa: CASSDISPLHF; cdr3_nt: TGTGCCAGCAGTGACATTTCACCCCTCCACTTT
d_call: -; v_call: TRBV10-2; j_call: TRBJ1-3; clone_size: -; cdr3_aa: CASSIPSGQGNTIYF; cdr3_nt: TGCGCCAGCAGTATTCCTTCCGGACAAGGAAACACCATATATTTT
d_call: -; v_call: TRBV12-5; j_call: TRBJ1-5; clone_size: many; cdr3_aa: CASVPLSNQPQHF; cdr3_nt: TGTGCTAGTGTCCCCCTGAGCAATCAGCCCCAGCATTTT
d_call: -; v_call: TRBV20-1; j_call: TRBJ1-1; clone_size: -; cdr3_aa: CSAREGAIVTEAFF; cdr3_nt: TGCAGTGCTAGAGAGGGGGCGATAGTCACTGAAGCTTTCTTT
d_call: -; v_call: TRBV9; j_call: TRBJ1-1; clone_size: -; cdr3_aa: CASSVVGTPNTEAFF; cdr3_nt: TGTGCCAGCAGCGTAGTGGGGACACCGAACACTGAAGCTTTCTTT
d_call: TRBD1; v_call: TRBV7-9; j_call: TRBJ1-4; clone_size: -; cdr3_aa: CASSLRQGNEKLFF; cdr3_nt: TGTGCCAGCAGCTTACGACAGGGTAATGAAAAACTGTTTTTT
d_call: -; v_call: TRBV19; j_call: TRBJ1-1; clone_size: -; cdr3_aa: CASSSSGGQNTEAFF; cdr3_nt: TGTGCCAGTAGTTCGTCGGGGGGACAGAACACTGAAGCTTTCTTT
d_call: -; v_call: TRBV2; j_call: TRBJ1-1; clone_size: -; cdr3_aa: CASGGNGVRASF; cdr3_nt: TGTGCCAGCGGGGGTAATGGTGTGCGAGCCTCCTTT
d_call: -; v_call: TRBV10-3; j_call: TRBJ2-7; clone_size: -; cdr3_aa: CAIKANSYEQYF; cdr3_nt: TGTGCCATCAAAGCCAACTCCTACGAGCAGTACTTC
d_call: TRBD2; v_call: TRBV7-9; j_call: TRBJ2-1; clone_size: -; cdr3_aa: CASSPRPRTSGVVEQFF; cdr3_nt: TGTGCCAGCAGCCCCCGCCCCCGGACTAGCGGGGTTGTTGAGCAGTTCTTC